This is a list of T cell receptor beta chains from one sample in a study of T cells in Graves' hyperthyroidism and ophthalmopathy. From the multiplex PCR reads, TCRdb called clonotypes with MiXCR, one entry per CDR3 protein. The repertoire has about 620,000 distinct CDR3 sequences, roughly 17% of them found once; the top ten carry 3.8%. The sequenced sample consisted of blood. The origin of the receptors is a woman aged 30 to 39 with Graves' hyperthyroidism. Each CDR3 is given with its conserved first and last residue. The D gene is left open where the match is weak. Clone size is not always given. Where it is, it says once, few, many or a class for expanded clones.

v_gene,d_gene,j_gene,len,abundance,CDR3nt,CDR3aa
TRBV19,TRBD1,TRBJ2-7,12,.,TGTGCCAGTAGGGACAGGGACCGACAGCAGTACTTC,CASRDRDRQQYF
TRBV7-2,TRBD1,TRBJ2-7,15,many,TGTGCCAGCAGCTTATCAGGGGGCCCCTCCTACGAGCAGTACTTC,CASSLSGGPSYEQYF
TRBV28,TRBD1,TRBJ2-7,14,.,TGTGCCACCTTGCTAGGGGACAGCTCCTACGAGCAGTACTTC,CATLLGDSSYEQYF
TRBV12-3/TRBV12-4,.,TRBJ1-1,15,many,TGTGCCACCGCCCCTAGAACAGGAATGAACACTGAAGCTTTCTTT,CATAPRTGMNTEAFF
TRBV9,.,TRBJ1-1,13,many,TGTGCCAGCAGCGTCAGGGGGAACACTGAAGCTTTCTTT,CASSVRGNTEAFF
TRBV28,.,TRBJ1-5,12,.,TGTGCCAGCAAGAGGGCGGGAAAGCCCCAGCATTTT,CASKRAGKPQHF
TRBV7-2,TRBD1,TRBJ1-1,17,many,TGTGCCAGCAGCTTCTACAGGGGCGCCCCAGGAACCTCCGAAGCTTTCTTT,CASSFYRGAPGTSEAFF
TRBV6-1,.,TRBJ2-5,14,.,TGTGCCAGCAGTGAAGCCGGCACCGAAGAGACCCAGTACTTC,CASSEAGTEETQYF
TRBV12-3/TRBV12-4,.,TRBJ2-1,14,.,TGTGCCCCGGGCGGGCCTAATCGCTACAATGAGCAGTTCTTC,CAPGGPNRYNEQFF
TRBV27,TRBD1,TRBJ2-1,15,many,TGTGCCAGCAGTTTATCGACAGGGGGCGGGAATGAGCAGTTCTTC,CASSLSTGGGNEQFF
TRBV19,TRBD2,TRBJ2-2,13,.,TGTGCCGGGGGACTAGCGGGAGCCGGGGAGCTGTTTTTT,CAGGLAGAGELFF
TRBV6-1,.,TRBJ1-5,14,many,TGTGCCAGCAGTGACACCTATAGCAATCAGCCCCAGCATTTT,CASSDTYSNQPQHF
TRBV2,TRBD2,TRBJ2-3,14,many,TGTGCCAGCCCCCCAGCGGGAGTTCCAGATACGCAGTATTTT,CASPPAGVPDTQYF
TRBV6-2/TRBV6-3,TRBD2,TRBJ2-5,16,many,TGTGCCAGCAGTTACCATCTGTCTAGCGGGAAAGAGACCCAGTACTTC,CASSYHLSSGKETQYF
TRBV30,.,TRBJ1-6,12,few,TGTGCCTGGAGTCCAGGGGACTCACCCCTCCACTTT,CAWSPGDSPLHF
TRBV28,.,TRBJ2-1,15,.,TGTGCCAGCAGCCCAATGGGGCAAGCCTACAATGAGCAGTTCTTC,CASSPMGQAYNEQFF
TRBV5-1,TRBD2,TRBJ2-3,15,many,TGCGCCAGCAGCTTGGGCGGGGGAAACACAGATACGCAGTATTTT,CASSLGGGNTDTQYF
TRBV7-3,.,TRBJ2-5,13,many,TGTGCCAGCAGTTTGAGGGTCCGCGAGACCCAGTACTTC,CASSLRVRETQYF
TRBV6-1,TRBD2,TRBJ2-2,14,few,TGTGCCAGCAGGGGAGGGAGGCTCACCGGGGAGCTGTTTTTT,CASRGGRLTGELFF
TRBV3-1,.,TRBJ2-5,15,.,TGTGCCAGCAGCCCTGGGACGGGCCGAGGGGAGACCCAGTACTTC,CASSPGTGRGETQYF
TRBV11-2,TRBD1,TRBJ1-1,14,many,TGTGCCAGCAGCGTAACAGGGGTGAACACTGAAGCTTTCTTT,CASSVTGVNTEAFF
TRBV20-1,.,TRBJ1-1,12,.,TGCAGTGCTAGAGATTTGGACCGGGAAGCTTTCTTT,CSARDLDREAFF
TRBV27,.,TRBJ1-5,14,few,TGTGCCAGCAGTATAAGGGGACGTTTCCAGCCCCAGCATTTT,CASSIRGRFQPQHF
TRBV27,.,TRBJ1-2,15,.,TGTGCCAGCAGTTTATTAGGCGCGGCCCGTTCTGGCTACACCTTC,CASSLLGAARSGYTF
TRBV7-2,.,TRBJ1-6,12,.,TGTGCCAGCAGCCAAAAGCCCTCACCCCTCCACTTT,CASSQKPSPLHF
TRBV10-3,TRBD1,TRBJ2-7,13,many,TGTGCCATCAGTGAGGGGGGACAGTACGAGCAGTACTTC,CAISEGGQYEQYF
TRBV13,.,TRBJ2-1,15,many,TGTGCCAGCAGCTACGGACAGGGCGGGGGCAATGAGCAGTTCTTC,CASSYGQGGGNEQFF
TRBV3-1,.,TRBJ1-1,14,many,TGTGCCAGCAGCCAAGTAGGTCGCCACACTGAAGCTTTCTTT,CASSQVGRHTEAFF
TRBV2,.,TRBJ2-7,12,many,TGTGCCAGCAGGGCGGACACCTACGAGCAGTACTTC,CASRADTYEQYF
TRBV5-1,.,TRBJ1-1,14,many,TGTGCCAGCAGTTGGGGTCGTCTGAACACTGAAGCTTTCTTT,CASSWGRLNTEAFF
TRBV9,.,TRBJ2-7,14,few,TGTGCCAGCAGCGTAGGCCCAGACCCCTACGAGCAGTACTTC,CASSVGPDPYEQYF
TRBV28,.,TRBJ2-2,14,.,TGTGCCAGCACTAGACAGTTATTAACCGGGGAGCTGTTTTTT,CASTRQLLTGELFF
TRBV7-9,.,TRBJ2-2,14,.,TGTGCCAGCACCCCTGTTCGTGCCACCGGGGAGCTGTTTTTT,CASTPVRATGELFF
TRBV7-9,TRBD2,TRBJ2-1,16,.,TGTGCCAGCAGCGGTACTGGCGGGAGGGCCCTAGACAAGCAGTTCTTC,CASSGTGGRALDKQFF
TRBV18,TRBD1,TRBJ2-1,14,many,TGTGCCAGCTCACGAGGGACAGGGGGCAATGAGCAGTTCTTC,CASSRGTGGNEQFF
TRBV28,.,TRBJ1-5,16,many,TGTGCCAGCAGCCAGATGGGGCAGACGTCAAATTGGCCCCAGCATTTT,CASSQMGQTSNWPQHF
TRBV28,TRBD1,TRBJ2-7,15,many,TGTGCCAGCAGGATGCCGGGACAGGGGCCAGAGGAGCAGTACTTC,CASRMPGQGPEEQYF
TRBV2,TRBD1,TRBJ1-3,16,.,TGTGCCAGCAGCCGGGACAGCTCCCTTACTGGAAACACCATATATTTT,CASSRDSSLTGNTIYF
TRBV4-2,TRBD2,TRBJ2-1,16,.,TGTGCCAGCAGCCAAGATCTAACTAGCGGGAGCAATGAGCAGTTCTTC,CASSQDLTSGSNEQFF
TRBV15,.,TRBJ2-7,17,.,TGTGCCACCAGCAGACCCCTCAGTACAGGCGGATCCTACGAGCAGTACTTC,CATSRPLSTGGSYEQYF
TRBV6-1,.,TRBJ1-1,13,many,TGTGCCAGTGTGGTAGGGTCGTTCACTGAAGCTTTCTTT,CASVVGSFTEAFF
TRBV9,TRBD1,TRBJ2-6,18,few,TGTGCCAGCAGCGTACCCGGGACAGGGTTCTCTGGGGCCAACGTCCTGACTTTC,CASSVPGTGFSGANVLTF
TRBV28,TRBD2,TRBJ2-7,16,many,TGTGCCAGCAGTCTTCCCGGGACTAGCGGAGCCGGGGAGCAGTACTTC,CASSLPGTSGAGEQYF
TRBV7-2,.,TRBJ1-4,14,few,TGTGCCAGCAGCTTAGGGGTCATTAATGAAAAACTGTTTTTT,CASSLGVINEKLFF
TRBV5-1,TRBD1,TRBJ2-1,15,many,TGCGCCAGCAGCTTGACCGGGACAGGGGTCGGTGAGCAGTTCTTC,CASSLTGTGVGEQFF
TRBV5-6,.,TRBJ1-6,15,.,TGTGCCAGCAGCTTGGGACGGCCCTTGAATTCACCCCTCCACTTT,CASSLGRPLNSPLHF
TRBV28,TRBD1,TRBJ2-7,14,many,TGTGCCAGCAGTATGGGGACAGGGCGTGGCGAGCAGTACTTC,CASSMGTGRGEQYF
TRBV12-3/TRBV12-4,.,TRBJ1-2,14,few,TGTGCCAGCAGTGGGGGACGGCGCGGCTATGGCTACACCTTC,CASSGGRRGYGYTF
TRBV9,TRBD1,TRBJ1-5,15,.,TGTGCCAGCAGCCTACAAGGACAGGATAATCAGCCCCAGCATTTT,CASSLQGQDNQPQHF
TRBV18,.,TRBJ1-2,13,few,TGTGCCAGCTCACAGGAGGTTAACTATGGCTACACCTTC,CASSQEVNYGYTF
TRBV20-1,.,TRBJ1-1,10,many,TGCAGGGCCGGGGCCACTGAAGCTTTCTTT,CRAGATEAFF
TRBV27,.,TRBJ2-2,15,many,TGTGCCAGCAGTCGTCCGGGGGCGAGCACCGGGGAGCTGTTTTTT,CASSRPGASTGELFF